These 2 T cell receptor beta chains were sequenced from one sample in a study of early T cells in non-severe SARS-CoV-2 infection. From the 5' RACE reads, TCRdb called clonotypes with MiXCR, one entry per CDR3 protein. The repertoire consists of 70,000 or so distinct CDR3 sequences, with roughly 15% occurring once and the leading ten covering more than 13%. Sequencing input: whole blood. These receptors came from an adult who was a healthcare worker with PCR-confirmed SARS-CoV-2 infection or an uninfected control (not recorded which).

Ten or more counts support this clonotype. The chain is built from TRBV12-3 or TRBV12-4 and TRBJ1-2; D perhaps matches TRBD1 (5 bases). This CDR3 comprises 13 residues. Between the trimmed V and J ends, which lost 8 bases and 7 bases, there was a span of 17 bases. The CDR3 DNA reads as TGTGCCAGCCGGGGGGGAATGTCGTTTGGCTACACCTTC. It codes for CASRGGMSFGYTF.

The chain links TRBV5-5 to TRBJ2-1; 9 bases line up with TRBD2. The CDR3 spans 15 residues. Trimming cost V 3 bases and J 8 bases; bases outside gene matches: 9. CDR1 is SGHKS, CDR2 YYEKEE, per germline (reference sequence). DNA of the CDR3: TGTGCCAGCAGCTCGACTAGCGGATTTGGCTATGAGCAGTTCTTC. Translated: CASSSTSGFGYEQFF.